The clone carrying this TCR beta chain was counted only a few times. Trimming took 0 bases from V and 1 from J, leaving 13 bases between them. The germline V gene encodes CDR1 GTSNPN and CDR2 SVGIG (reference sequence). The CDR3 spans 17 residues. The source material, RNA transcripts, was used to amplify TCR beta CDR3 regions. RT-PCR in the first round (using the HTBI primer set) targeted the TCR CDR3. Via MiXCR, TCRdb re-called the multiplex PCR reads, giving one row per CDR3 protein. The sample has around 250,000 distinct CDR3 sequences; 13% to 15% are singletons. The data stem from a study of T cells in Graves' hyperthyroidism and ophthalmopathy.

This sequence joins TRBV30 and TRBJ2-6; tentative D call: TRBD2 (6 bases). The sequencing input was blood. The clonotype originates from a woman between 35 and 50 years old with Graves' hyperthyroidism that later progressed to Graves' ophthalmopathy. The CDR3 DNA reads as TGTGCCTGGAGTGTGGGACTCCTTGTTTCTGGGGCCAACGTCCTGACTTTC. Its translation is CAWSVGLLVSGANVLTF.